The clone carrying this T cell receptor beta chain came up a few times. Its antigen remains unidentified. The entry originates in a study of cytomegalovirus exposure and HLA in healthy donors. The PCR made use of 60 Vbeta and 13 Jbeta primers. Clones were sequenced by immunoSEQ multiplex PCR, and TCRdb holds only the in-frame ones, with some missing. Of about 120,000 clones in the sample, around 75% were seen once. This CDR3 has 24 residues. Germline assignment: CDR1 WNHNN and CDR2 SYGVQD (reference sequence). Trimming removed 1 base from V and 1 base from J; junction bases left unmatched: 31. Study-level findings and limits: Prediction of most subjects' HLA-A and HLA-B alleles by TCR beta sequences was reportedly accurate.

Donors likely had unrecorded immune exposures despite being nominally healthy when sampled. The origin of this receptor is a young woman in good health and CMV-seronegative. This rearrangement joins TRBV10-1 to TRBJ2-7; 7 bases are shared with TRBD1. The sample taken for sequencing was PBMCs. CDR3 loop: CASSELGLTGSPLAPTPISYEQYF. CDR3 nucleotide sequence: TGCGCCAGCAGTGAGTTGGGCCTGACAGGGTCCCCCCTAGCTCCAACGCCTATTTCCTACGAGCAGTACTTC.